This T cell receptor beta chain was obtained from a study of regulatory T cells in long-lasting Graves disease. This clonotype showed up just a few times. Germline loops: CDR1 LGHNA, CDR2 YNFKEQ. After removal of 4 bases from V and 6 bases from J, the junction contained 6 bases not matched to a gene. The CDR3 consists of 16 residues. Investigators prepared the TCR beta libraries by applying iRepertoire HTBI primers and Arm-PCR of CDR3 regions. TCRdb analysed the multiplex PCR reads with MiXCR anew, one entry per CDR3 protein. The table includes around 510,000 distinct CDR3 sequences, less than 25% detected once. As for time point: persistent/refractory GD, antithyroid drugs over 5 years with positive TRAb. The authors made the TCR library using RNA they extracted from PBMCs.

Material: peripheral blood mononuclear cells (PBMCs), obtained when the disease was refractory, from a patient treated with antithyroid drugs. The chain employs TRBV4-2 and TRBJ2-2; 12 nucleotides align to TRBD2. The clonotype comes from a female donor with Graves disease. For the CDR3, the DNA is TGTGCCAGCAGCCGGACTAGCGGGATTTCGGCCGGGGAGCTGTTTTTT. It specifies CASSRTSGISAGELFF.